This TCR beta chain derives from a study of blood T cell repertoires in COVID-19. Turning to the study itself: COVID-19 samples, acute and convalescent, were from the United States, Italy and Spain. PBMCs, B-cell-depleted T cells, or T cells were the source of the cDNA or gDNA that made up the material.

Trimming left V 0 bases short and J 3 bases short, with 9 bases between. Germline loops: CDR1 SGHAT, CDR2 FQNNGV. The CDR3 extends over 14 amino acids. This table comes from immunoSEQ multiplex PCR, and its TCRdb copy is limited to in-frame clones, with some not included. The sample carries about 180,000 clones, about 80% recorded once. The chain uses TRBV11-2 and TRBJ2-7; tentative D call: TRBD2 (5 bases). The receptor's source is a woman in her 70s with acute or convalescent COVID-19. The source material was peripheral blood. The CDR3: CASSLDLAFYEQYF. In nucleotides, the CDR3 is TGTGCCAGCAGCTTAGATTTAGCGTTCTACGAGCAGTACTTC.